These T cell receptor beta chains were read from a single sample in a study of spatial heterogeneity in lung cancer. TCRdb itself ran the 5' RACE reads through MiXCR, one entry per CDR3 protein. The repertoire consists of roughly 120,000 distinct CDR3 sequences, with roughly an eighth occurring once and the leading ten covering 16%. The material sequenced was PBMCs, taken at follow-up. The receptors were gathered from a male donor with early-stage non-small cell lung cancer. Both conserved end residues are part of each CDR3. The order of the fields is CDR3 protein, CDR3 DNA, D gene, V gene, clone size, J gene. The D gene is left open where the match is weak. Size is omitted from some rows. Given values are once, few, many or a class for expanded clones.

CDR3aa: CASSLQLASYEQYF
CDR3nt: TGTGCCAGCAGCTTACAGCTGGCCTCCTACGAGCAGTACTTC
d_gene: .
v_gene: TRBV11-2
abundance: .
j_gene: TRBJ2-7

CDR3aa: CASRREAPLGNTIYF
CDR3nt: TGTGCCAGCAGGCGCGAGGCGCCTCTTGGAAACACCATATATTTT
d_gene: .
v_gene: TRBV6-1
abundance: few
j_gene: TRBJ1-3

CDR3aa: CASRKGVQPQHF
CDR3nt: TGTGCCAGCAGGAAGGGGGTCCAGCCCCAGCATTTT
d_gene: .
v_gene: TRBV6-2/TRBV6-3
abundance: few
j_gene: TRBJ1-5

CDR3aa: CASSQRERTNTGELFF
CDR3nt: TGCGCCAGCAGCCAGAGGGAGAGGACGAACACCGGGGAGCTGTTTTTT
d_gene: .
v_gene: TRBV4-1
abundance: many
j_gene: TRBJ2-2

CDR3aa: CSVARGLVTEAFF
CDR3nt: TGCAGCGTTGCCAGGGGGCTGGTCACTGAAGCTTTCTTT
d_gene: TRBD1
v_gene: TRBV29-1
abundance: few
j_gene: TRBJ1-1

CDR3aa: CASSEYSAGKNEQYF
CDR3nt: TGTGCCAGCAGTGAATATTCGGCAGGGAAGAACGAGCAGTACTTC
d_gene: .
v_gene: TRBV25-1
abundance: .
j_gene: TRBJ2-7

CDR3aa: CASSLGQGIDSNQPQHF
CDR3nt: TGTGCCAGCAGTTTGGGACAGGGGATAGATAGCAATCAGCCCCAGCATTTT
d_gene: TRBD1
v_gene: TRBV12-3/TRBV12-4
abundance: .
j_gene: TRBJ1-5

CDR3aa: CASSQRDGAYEQYF
CDR3nt: TGTGCCAGCAGCCAGCGGGACGGTGCCTACGAGCAGTACTTC
d_gene: TRBD2
v_gene: TRBV7-9
abundance: few
j_gene: TRBJ2-7

CDR3aa: CASSSGGQGVLSGANVLTF
CDR3nt: TGTGCCAGCAGCTCTGGGGGCCAGGGAGTTCTCTCTGGGGCCAACGTCCTGACTTTC
d_gene: .
v_gene: TRBV5-4
abundance: .
j_gene: TRBJ2-6

CDR3aa: CASSVAASTEAFF
CDR3nt: TGTGCCAGCAGCGTAGCAGCCAGCACTGAAGCTTTCTTT
d_gene: .
v_gene: TRBV9
abundance: many
j_gene: TRBJ1-1

CDR3aa: CAIGWTGDTEAFF
CDR3nt: TGTGCCATCGGTTGGACAGGGGACACTGAAGCTTTCTTT
d_gene: TRBD1
v_gene: TRBV10-3
abundance: many
j_gene: TRBJ1-1

CDR3aa: CASSPGLLYGYTF
CDR3nt: TGTGCCAGCTCACCGGGACTCCTCTATGGCTACACCTTC
d_gene: .
v_gene: TRBV18
abundance: .
j_gene: TRBJ1-2

CDR3aa: CASSSFYYEQYF
CDR3nt: TGTGCCAGCAGCTCTTTTTACTACGAGCAGTACTTC
d_gene: .
v_gene: TRBV14
abundance: few
j_gene: TRBJ2-7

CDR3aa: CASRQTGTRYNEQFF
CDR3nt: TGTGCCAGCAGACAAACAGGGACTCGTTACAATGAGCAGTTCTTC
d_gene: .
v_gene: TRBV7-2
abundance: many
j_gene: TRBJ2-1

CDR3aa: CASSQVVKKGQDNYGYTF
CDR3nt: TGCGCCAGCAGCCAAGTAGTTAAAAAAGGGCAGGACAACTATGGCTACACCTTC
d_gene: .
v_gene: TRBV4-1
abundance: .
j_gene: TRBJ1-2

CDR3aa: CASSLARDFMKTQYF
CDR3nt: TGTGCCAGCAGTTTGGCGAGGGATTTCATGAAGACCCAGTACTTC
d_gene: .
v_gene: TRBV7-2
abundance: .
j_gene: TRBJ2-5

CDR3aa: CASRTGGNLWTGELFF
CDR3nt: TGTGCCAGTCGGACAGGGGGCAATCTATGGACCGGGGAGCTGTTTTTT
d_gene: TRBD1
v_gene: TRBV19
abundance: .
j_gene: TRBJ2-2

CDR3aa: CASSYSGGGNTIYF
CDR3nt: TGTGCCAGCAGTTACTCGGGGGGTGGAAACACCATATATTTT
d_gene: .
v_gene: TRBV6-5
abundance: .
j_gene: TRBJ1-3

CDR3aa: CAIRSPGQGKTEAFF
CDR3nt: TGTGCCATCAGGAGTCCGGGACAGGGGAAGACTGAAGCTTTCTTT
d_gene: TRBD1
v_gene: TRBV10-3
abundance: few
j_gene: TRBJ1-1

CDR3aa: CAISPSGGAGETQYF
CDR3nt: TGTGCCATCTCCCCTAGCGGGGGGGCCGGAGAGACCCAGTACTTC
d_gene: TRBD2
v_gene: TRBV10-3
abundance: few
j_gene: TRBJ2-5

CDR3aa: CASRPEEGIYEQYF
CDR3nt: TGTGCCAGCAGGCCAGAAGAGGGGATCTACGAGCAGTACTTC
d_gene: .
v_gene: TRBV28
abundance: .
j_gene: TRBJ2-7

CDR3aa: CASSQDSGRAEFF
CDR3nt: TGCGCCAGCAGCCAAGATTCGGGCAGGGCGGAGTTCTTC
d_gene: .
v_gene: TRBV4-3
abundance: .
j_gene: TRBJ2-1

CDR3aa: CASSSGQAAPYGYTF
CDR3nt: TGCGCCAGCAGCTCCGGACAGGCGGCCCCCTATGGCTACACCTTC
d_gene: TRBD1
v_gene: TRBV5-1
abundance: many
j_gene: TRBJ1-2

CDR3aa: CASSLEPWDRGDNYGYTF
CDR3nt: TGTGCCAGCAGCTTAGAGCCGTGGGACAGGGGGGATAACTATGGCTACACCTTC
d_gene: TRBD1
v_gene: TRBV7-8
abundance: .
j_gene: TRBJ1-2

CDR3aa: CASSLTGLTSGELFF
CDR3nt: TGTGCCAGCAGCTTGACAGGTTTAACCTCCGGGGAGCTGTTTTTT
d_gene: .
v_gene: TRBV7-2
abundance: .
j_gene: TRBJ2-2

CDR3aa: CASSAGTSGTQYF
CDR3nt: TGTGCCAGCAGTGCCGGGACTAGCGGTACGCAGTATTTT
d_gene: TRBD2
v_gene: TRBV6-2/TRBV6-3
abundance: .
j_gene: TRBJ2-3

CDR3aa: CASSVERDPGETQYF
CDR3nt: TGTGCCAGCAGTGTTGAGAGGGACCCGGGGGAGACCCAGTACTTC
d_gene: .
v_gene: TRBV2
abundance: .
j_gene: TRBJ2-5

CDR3aa: CASSPRQGVSYEQYF
CDR3nt: TGTGCCAGCAGTCCCCGACAGGGGGTGAGCTACGAGCAGTACTTC
d_gene: TRBD1
v_gene: TRBV6-5
abundance: few
j_gene: TRBJ2-7

CDR3aa: CASGPRTGGGTDTQYF
CDR3nt: TGTGCTAGTGGACCCCGGACAGGGGGGGGCACAGATACGCAGTATTTT
d_gene: TRBD1
v_gene: TRBV12-5
abundance: many
j_gene: TRBJ2-3

CDR3aa: CASSQVLVGLRNSPLHF
CDR3nt: TGTGCCAGCAGCCAAGTTCTCGTTGGCCTCAGGAATTCACCCCTCCACTTT
d_gene: .
v_gene: TRBV3-1
abundance: .
j_gene: TRBJ1-6

CDR3aa: CASGPLSYGGELFF
CDR3nt: TGTGCTAGCGGCCCCCTCTCCTACGGCGGGGAGCTGTTTTTT
d_gene: .
v_gene: TRBV7-7
abundance: many
j_gene: TRBJ2-2

CDR3aa: CASAQGLSYEQYF
CDR3nt: TGTGCCAGTGCACAGGGCCTCTCCTACGAGCAGTACTTC
d_gene: .
v_gene: TRBV25-1
abundance: many
j_gene: TRBJ2-7

CDR3aa: CASSPYSGPTAELFF
CDR3nt: TGTGCCAGCAGCCCTTACTCCGGACCTACGGCAGAGCTGTTTTTT
d_gene: .
v_gene: TRBV28
abundance: few
j_gene: TRBJ2-2

CDR3aa: CSVGTGPNSPLHF
CDR3nt: TGCAGCGTTGGAACAGGGCCTAATTCACCCCTCCACTTT
d_gene: .
v_gene: TRBV29-1
abundance: many
j_gene: TRBJ1-6

CDR3aa: CASSLRQQAAAFF
CDR3nt: TGTGCCAGCAGCCTCAGACAGCAGGCCGCAGCTTTCTTT
d_gene: .
v_gene: TRBV3-1
abundance: .
j_gene: TRBJ1-1

CDR3aa: CASSPSGGGTDTQYF
CDR3nt: TGTGCCAGCAGCCCCAGCGGGGGAGGGACAGATACGCAGTATTTT
d_gene: TRBD2
v_gene: TRBV7-2
abundance: few
j_gene: TRBJ2-3

CDR3aa: CASSPQGFGAYEQYF
CDR3nt: TGTGCCAGCAGTCCGCAGGGGTTCGGGGCCTACGAGCAGTACTTC
d_gene: .
v_gene: TRBV12-3/TRBV12-4
abundance: .
j_gene: TRBJ2-7

CDR3aa: CSVDLYNEQFF
CDR3nt: TGCAGCGTTGACCTCTACAATGAGCAGTTCTTC
d_gene: .
v_gene: TRBV29-1
abundance: few
j_gene: TRBJ2-1

CDR3aa: CASSYSGQIITSTDTQYF
CDR3nt: TGTGCCAGCAGCTACTCGGGACAGATAATTACTAGCACAGATACGCAGTATTTT
d_gene: TRBD1
v_gene: TRBV7-8
abundance: many
j_gene: TRBJ2-3

CDR3aa: CASSSGAQAGYEQYF
CDR3nt: TGTGCCAGCAGTTCCGGGGCCCAGGCGGGCTACGAGCAGTACTTC
d_gene: .
v_gene: TRBV28
abundance: .
j_gene: TRBJ2-7

CDR3aa: CASSYSLSSGNTIYF
CDR3nt: TGCGCCAGCAGCTACAGTCTGAGCTCTGGAAACACCATATATTTT
d_gene: .
v_gene: TRBV5-1
abundance: .
j_gene: TRBJ1-3

CDR3aa: CASSKEDMARQDQETQYF
CDR3nt: TGTGCCAGCAGCAAAGAGGACATGGCCAGGCAAGACCAAGAGACCCAGTACTTC
d_gene: .
v_gene: TRBV21-1
abundance: many
j_gene: TRBJ2-5

CDR3aa: CASSNPGTGKAEAFF
CDR3nt: TGCGCCAGCAGTAACCCCGGGACAGGGAAGGCTGAAGCTTTCTTT
d_gene: TRBD1
v_gene: TRBV10-1
abundance: few
j_gene: TRBJ1-1

CDR3aa: CASSLDRNYNEQFF
CDR3nt: TGCGCCAGCAGTCTGGACAGGAATTACAATGAGCAGTTCTTC
d_gene: TRBD1
v_gene: TRBV10-2
abundance: few
j_gene: TRBJ2-1

CDR3aa: CASSVDTGGSYEQYF
CDR3nt: TGTGCCAGCAGCGTAGATACAGGGGGCTCCTACGAGCAGTACTTC
d_gene: TRBD1
v_gene: TRBV9
abundance: many
j_gene: TRBJ2-7